The rows below give T cell receptor beta chains drawn from one sample of a study of blood T cell repertoires in COVID-19. Measured with immunoSEQ multiplex PCR; TCRdb has only the in-frame clones, and not every one. The table includes roughly 400,000 clones, 75% to 90% detected once. The specimen sequenced was PBMCs or T cells enriched from blood (not recorded which). The receptors shown here come from a man younger than 40 who had recovered from COVID-19. Each CDR3 is given with its conserved first and last residue.

CDR3	J	length	V
CASSSPVMNTEAFF	TRBJ1-1	14	TRBV6-5
CASTPGLAGRVSYEQYF	TRBJ2-7	17	TRBV2
CASSQGLAPAGEQFF	TRBJ2-1	15	TRBV4-1
CASSPAFLAGVSSYEQYF	TRBJ2-7	18	TRBV28
CASSLGLVGETQYF	TRBJ2-5	14	TRBV7-9
CASSSSLREGQRETQYF	TRBJ2-5	17	TRBV7-8
CASSFNGGRTSYEQYF	TRBJ2-7	16	TRBV28
CAISALAGGQETQYF	TRBJ2-5	15	TRBV10-3
CASSYPNTRTGDGYTF	TRBJ1-2	16	TRBV5-4
CASNPGLAGGGTQYF	TRBJ2-3	15	TRBV7-2
CASNTPGTFKNQPQHF	TRBJ1-5	16	TRBV19
CASSLLPGGNRDRTYEQYF	TRBJ2-7	19	TRBV11-2
CASSPGTSGGTDTQYF	TRBJ2-3	16	TRBV5-4
CASSRFGVDSNSEAFF	TRBJ1-1	16	TRBV19
CASSEQGLLNTEAFF	TRBJ1-1	15	TRBV6-1
CASSLTGSRTDTQYF	TRBJ2-3	15	TRBV5-1
CASSLGSGEASWGYTF	TRBJ1-2	16	TRBV11-1
CASSPSGARTDTQYF	TRBJ2-3	15	TRBV18
CASSRRDRSYNEQFF	TRBJ2-1	15	TRBV5-4
CASSSTGGAQPQHF	TRBJ1-5	14	TRBV7-6
CSVERTANTEAFF	TRBJ1-1	13	TRBV29-1
CASSATGGNQPQHF	TRBJ1-5	14	TRBV5-1
CASSEQPVQGYNEQFF	TRBJ2-1	16	TRBV7-3
CASSYTSGSYEQYF	TRBJ2-7	14	TRBV11-2
CASSHSSSGNTIYF	TRBJ1-3	14	TRBV5-4
CASSLPGSSTQYF	TRBJ2-3	13	TRBV28
CSVEDQGRAVQETQYF	TRBJ2-5	16	TRBV29-1
CAIRDSSTYEQYF	TRBJ2-7	13	TRBV10-3